This T cell receptor (beta chain) appears in the sequencing data of a study of CXCR3-negative and CXCR3-positive naive CD8 T cells. With UMI labels, 5' RACE was used to prepare the TRB cDNA libraries. From its re-call of the 5' RACE reads, TCRdb lists each CDR3 protein once, without DNA. Reported are approximately 62,000 distinct CDR3 sequences; the ten largest clones contain about 4.6%. Findings of the study overall: CXCR3 expression dropped partially after cryopreservation, and most assays relied on fresh PBMCs. Comparably high diversity marked both naive subsets, whereas memory CD8+ cells had much lower diversity.

Of note for this clonotype: Antigen unknown.

The clonotype was recovered from a human donor in good health. Some clones in this sample may be carry-over from other donors' samples. The sequenced sample was naive CXCR3- CD8+ T cells from blood. Regarding subset: CD45RO-CCR7+CD27+CD95- naive CD8+ T cells lacking CXCR3 (TNR3-).

Here the CDR3 reads CASSSASGSKTQYF. The rearrangement uses TRBV28 and TRBJ2-5. The germline V gene has CDR1 MDHEN and CDR2 SYDVKM. The CDR3 totals 14 residues.